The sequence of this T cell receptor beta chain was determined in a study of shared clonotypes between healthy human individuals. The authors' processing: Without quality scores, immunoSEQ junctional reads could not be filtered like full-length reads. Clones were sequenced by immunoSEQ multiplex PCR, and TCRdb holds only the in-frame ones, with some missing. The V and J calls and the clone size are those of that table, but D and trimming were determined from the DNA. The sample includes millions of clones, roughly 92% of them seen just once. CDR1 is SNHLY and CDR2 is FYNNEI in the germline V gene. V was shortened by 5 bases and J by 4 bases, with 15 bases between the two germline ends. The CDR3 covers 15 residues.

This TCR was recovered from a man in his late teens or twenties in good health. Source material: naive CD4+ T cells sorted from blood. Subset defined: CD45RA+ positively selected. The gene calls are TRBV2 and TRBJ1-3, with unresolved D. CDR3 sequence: CASSNSRAEGNTIYF. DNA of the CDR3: TGTGCCAGCAGTAATTCCCGGGCGGAGGGAAACACCATATATTTT.